The source of this TCR beta chain is a study of OX40 agonist ivuxolimab in advanced cancers. Study-wide context: The dose-escalation cohort was about 83% male, with a mean age of about 60 years, ranging about 23 to 80.

The repertoire was sequenced with immunoSEQ multiplex PCR; TCRdb's copy has only in-frame clones and lacks some. The repertoire includes about 60,000 clones, 86% of them detected once, and approximately 4% sits in the top ten. The CDR3 contains 14 residues. Germline V gene data show CDR1 as SGHVS and CDR2 as FQNEAQ. Trimming cost V 0 bases and J 8 bases, with 10 bases left between them. This clone was recorded a few times. The starting material was CD4+ or CD8+ T cells sorted from blood, obtained in a trial of the OX40 agonist ivuxolimab. The TCR originated in an adult with an advanced solid tumor such as melanoma, head and neck, liver or kidney cancer. V gene TRBV7-8 combines with J gene TRBJ1-4; D remains ambiguous. The CDR3 protein is CASSLAGIDEKLFF. The CDR3, as DNA: TGTGCCAGCAGCTTAGCAGGGATTGACGAAAAACTGTTTTTT.